This note documents a single T cell receptor beta chain sequence. The ends lost 4 bases at V and 2 bases at J; junction bases unmatched: 7. The length of the CDR3 is 15 residues. Germline loops: CDR1 WSHSY, CDR2 SAAADI. Ophthalmopathy-affected donors exhibited moderate-to-severe activity, CAS ≥3, NOSPECS ≥4, and duration under 3 months. Uncontrolled infections, pregnancy, lactation or other autoimmune diseases led to patient exclusion. PBMCs were isolated by Ficoll-Paque density gradient centrifugation, using over 9.5 ml of fresh peripheral blood as the starting material. This sample is part of a study of Graves' ophthalmopathy and Graves' hyperthyroidism. Transcripts of RNA were the source for amplifying TCR beta CDR3 regions. Following a first-round RT-PCR that used HTBI primers, a second-round multiplex PCR was carried out. TCRdb re-called the multiplex PCR reads with MiXCR, one entry per CDR3 protein. The data hold some 750,000 distinct CDR3 sequences, with roughly two fifths observed a single time.

The rearrangement joins TRBV10-2 to TRBJ2-7, with TRBD2 matching 8 bases. This receptor was taken from an adult man with Graves' ophthalmopathy. Sequenced: peripheral blood. The CDR3 bases are TGCGCCAGCAGTGCGAATAGCGGGGACCCCTACGAGCAGTACTTC. It is translated as CASSANSGDPYEQYF.